A single sample is the source of the 9 T cell receptor beta chains below, sequenced in a study of OX40 agonist ivuxolimab in advanced cancers. TCRdb's copy holds only in-frame clones and misses some; the assay was immunoSEQ multiplex PCR. Counted here are tens of thousands of clones, about 87% occurring once; the ten biggest clones make up over 2.5%. The sample was CD4+ or CD8+ T cells sorted from blood, taken in a trial of the OX40 agonist ivuxolimab. The origin of the receptors is an adult with an advanced solid tumor such as melanoma, head and neck, liver or kidney cancer.

The chain couples TRBV11-2 to TRBJ2-5, with D possibly matching TRBD2 (6 bases). Germline-derived CDR1 and CDR2 are SGHAT and FQNNGV. The CDR3 runs 12 residues. Trimming removed 6 bases from V and 11 bases from J, with 16 bases in between. The CDR3 DNA reads as TGTGCCAGCAGTCCCAAGACACGGGAGCAGTACTTC. This encodes CASSPKTREQYF.

This clone occurred once. This chain connects TRBV19 to TRBJ1-2; 9 bases line up with TRBD1. The CDR3 contains 14 residues. V was pared by 4 bases and J by 8 bases, with 8 bases of the junction left unmatched. Germline V CDR1 and CDR2: LNHDA, SQIVND (reference sequence). The CDR3 spells CASSTPGQGWGYTF. The CDR3 region has the DNA TGTGCCAGTAGTACACCGGGACAGGGATGGGGCTACACCTTC.

The chain has TRBV28 and TRBJ2-5; D not certain. Judging by the DNA end, TRBJ2-7 fits better; the J call may be wrong. Germline-derived CDR1 and CDR2 are MDHEN and SYDVKM. CDR3 size: 14 residues. The CDR3 protein is CASSFGGVSYEQYF. CDR3 DNA sequence: TGTGCCAGCAGTTTTGGTGGGGTCTCCTACGAGCAGTACTTC.

The chain has TRBV29-1 and TRBJ1-1; a weak D match, TRBD1 (5 bases). CDR3 length equals 13 residues. Germline loops: CDR1 SQVTM, CDR2 ANQGSEA. The germline V and J ends were trimmed by 0 bases and 3 bases, with 8 bases remaining between them. CDR3 sequence: CSVEESGDTEAFF. The CDR3 DNA sequence: TGCAGCGTTGAAGAGTCGGGGGACACTGAAGCTTTCTTT.

V gene TRBV2 combines with J gene TRBJ2-1, with D possibly being TRBD2 (6 bases). Trimming pared 3 bases from V and 9 bases from J, leaving 21 bases between. The CDR3 consists of 16 residues. Germline values: CDR1 SNHLY, CDR2 FYNNEI. CDR3 nucleotides: TGTGCCAGCAGTGAGGGACTTAGGTTTTTTCTTAGTGAGCAGTTCTTC. It codes for CASSEGLRFFLSEQFF.

The rearrangement links TRBV6-5 to TRBJ2-1; D not certain. The germline V and J ends were trimmed by 10 bases and 5 bases, with 9 bases remaining between them. This CDR3 has 11 residues. Germline CDR1 is MNHEY and CDR2 is SVGAGI. The CDR3 bases are TGTGCCACCAGACTCGACAATGAGCAGTTCTTC. Translating it yields CATRLDNEQFF.

The gene calls are TRBV7-2 and TRBJ1-4; 9 bases fit TRBD1. The CDR3 totals 15 residues. In germline, CDR1 is SGHTA, CDR2 FQGNSA. V trimming: 5 bases; J trimming: 6 bases; junction bases outside the gene matches: 7. The CDR3 loop is CASSATGTGYEKLFF. CDR3 bases: TGTGCCAGCAGCGCTACCGGGACAGGGTATGAAAAACTGTTTTTT.

This CDR3 is CASSYVGTATEAFF. CDR3 DNA: TGTGCCAGCAGTTACGTTGGGACAGCCACTGAAGCTTTCTTT. This chain connects TRBV11-1 to TRBJ1-1; 7 positions match TRBD1. The V gene's germline CDR1 is SGHAT and CDR2 FQDESV (reference sequence). The J segment lost 4 bases and the V segment lost 6 bases, leaving 8 bases of the junction unmatched. The CDR3 contains 14 residues. Full variable domain (remainder filled in from reference TRBV11-1 and TRBJ1-1): EAEVAQSPRYKITEKSQAVAFWCDPISGHATLYWYRQILGQGPELLVQFQDESVVDDSQLPKDRFSAERLKGVDSTLKIQPAELGDSAMYLCASSYVGTATEAFFGQGTRLTVV.

This clone was detected only a few times. This chain joins TRBV5-1 and TRBJ2-5, with a tentative D call TRBD2 (6 bases). The ends were cut back, 0 bases at V and 2 bases at J, with 11 bases in the middle. Germline V gene sequence: CDR1 SGHRS, CDR2 YFSETQ. The CDR3 extends over 15 amino acids. The CDR3, as DNA: TGCGCCAGCAGCTTGGGGGGACTCGTACAAGAGACCCAGTACTTC. Translated: CASSLGGLVQETQYF.